A single sample is the source of the 9 T cell receptor beta chains below, sequenced in a study of cytomegalovirus exposure and HLA in healthy donors. 13 Jbeta primers and 60 Vbeta primers were used for the PCR. The data were produced by immunoSEQ multiplex PCR, yet TCRdb's version contains in-frame clones alone and is incomplete. The data show roughly 180,000 clones, around 85% seen once. The specimen sequenced was PBMCs. Every receptor here comes from a boy aged 2 to 10 in good health and CMV-seronegative.

The genes are TRBV5-8 and TRBJ2-7; TRBD2 is a possible D gene (5 bases). V was shortened by 1 base and J by 5 bases, with 13 bases between the two germline ends. Germline CDR1 and CDR2: SGHTS and YDEGEE. The CDR3 sequence is 14 residues long. CDR3 coding DNA: TGTGCCAGCAGCTTGCGGGCAGCGGAAGACGAGCAGTACGTC. Amino acids: CASSLRAAEDEQYV.

The chain links TRBV28 to TRBJ1-5, with D maybe TRBD1 (5 bases). This CDR3 is 17 amino acids long. From germline, CDR1 is MDHEN and CDR2 SYDVKM. Trimming removed 5 bases at V and 5 bases at J, with 22 bases between. The CDR3 spells CASSALRGVRGDQPQHF. DNA of the CDR3: TGTGCCAGCAGTGCGCTCCGGGGAGTTCGGGGGGATCAGCCCCAGCATTTT.

The chain is built from TRBV15 and TRBJ1-4; D call uncertain. V was cut by 11 bases and J by 4 bases, with 8 bases left in between. Germline-derived CDR1 and CDR2 are LNHNV and YYDKDF (reference sequence). The CDR3 consists of 11 residues. Here the CDR3 DNA reads TGTGCCTCGGGTGATAATGAAAAACTGTTTTTT. The encoded protein is CASGDNEKLFF.

The rearrangement uses TRBV30 and TRBJ2-5; unclear D gene. From germline, CDR1 is GTSNPN and CDR2 SVGIG (reference sequence). Trimming cost V 1 base and J 2 bases, with 5 bases left between them. The CDR3 contains 12 residues. In DNA, the CDR3 is TGTGCCTGGAGTGCCGGTCAAGAGACCCAGTACTTC. Amino acid sequence: CAWSAGQETQYF. The variable domain in full, completed from reference TRBV30 and TRBJ2-5, reads SQTIHQWPATLVQPVGSPLSLECTVEGTSNPNLYWYRQAAGRGLQLLFYSVGIGQISSEVPQNLSASRPQDRQFILSSKKLLLSDSGFYLCAWSAGQETQYFGPGTRLLVL.

The rearrangement uses TRBV19 and TRBJ2-1, with D possibly TRBD1 on 5 matching bases. The CDR3 length is 13 residues. Trimming took 9 bases from V and 0 from J, leaving 9 bases between them. Germline CDR1 is LNHDA and CDR2 is SQIVND (reference sequence). DNA for the CDR3: TGTGCCAGCCAGGGAAACTCCTACAATGAGCAGTTCTTC. This sequence encodes CASQGNSYNEQFF.

This clone has only a few counts. The rearrangement uses TRBV5-6 and TRBJ1-5; D perhaps matches TRBD1 (5 bases). This CDR3 region has 13 residues. CDR1 and CDR2 (germline): SGHDT, YYEEEE. V lost 4 bases to trimming and J lost 6 bases, with 11 bases between them. The CDR3 DNA sequence: TGTGCCAGCAGCCCCGCGGGGACTCAGCCCCAGCATTTT. Translated, it gives CASSPAGTQPQHF.

This sequence joins TRBV6-5 and TRBJ2-7, with D possibly TRBD1 on 6 matching bases. The CDR3 contains 15 residues. The V and J ends lost 2 bases and 3 bases respectively, with 14 bases between them. The germline V gene encodes CDR1 MNHEY and CDR2 SVGAGI. CDR3 sequence (DNA): TGTGCCAGCAGTTACCCTTTGACAGGAAACTACGAGCAGTACGTC. This gives the protein CASSYPLTGNYEQYV.

The chain couples TRBV28 to TRBJ1-5, with a weak D call TRBD1 (5 bases). The V and J ends lost 2 bases and 3 bases respectively, with 8 bases between them. CDR3 length: 14 residues. Germline V gene sequence: CDR1 MDHEN, CDR2 SYDVKM. The CDR3 sequence is CASSLGGFNQPQHF. The CDR3 DNA reads as TGTGCCAGCAGTTTAGGGGGGTTCAATCAGCCCCAGCATTTT.

Only a few counts were recorded for this clone. The rearrangement uses TRBV19 and TRBJ1-5, with D possibly TRBD1 on 6 matching bases. From germline, CDR1 is LNHDA and CDR2 SQIVND (reference sequence). The V end was cut by 3 bases, the J end by 7 bases, with 19 bases between. The CDR3 has 16 amino acids. The CDR3 DNA reads as TGTGCCAGTAGTATCGTCAGGACAGCTTGGAGCCAGCCCCAGCATTTT. It translates to CASSIVRTAWSQPQHF.